This T cell receptor (beta chain) appears in the sequencing data of a study of post-analysis software for immune sequencing data (dated by TCRdb to the mid-2010s). Describing the broader study: Relapsing-remitting, secondary progressive and progressive-relapsing multiple sclerosis were recorded as disease courses, and subtype annotation was lacking for some patients. Patient repertoires were compared against ten to eleven previously published healthy control repertoires from donors aged about 6 to 26 years. A subset of samples was prepared in parallel using single-end sample barcoding, then pooled and co-amplified after Illumina adapter ligation. Overall results and qualifications from the work: Multiple sclerosis patients had significantly lower normalized Chao1 diversity than controls, a result that suggests substantial peripheral T-cell clonal expansion. Direct clustering with F measure revealed strong co-clustering of samples prepared in the same batch, which led to a batch-effect correction. Patients showed significantly higher frequencies than controls for roughly five TRBV segments, among them TRBV5-6, TRBV5-1 and TRBV20-1. The control group was slightly older than the multiple sclerosis patient group.

Library prep was done by PCR. Sequencing instrument: Illumina HiSeq 2500. To reduce PCR and sequencing biases, unique molecular identifiers were incorporated into the TCR beta cDNA libraries. Per 1 to 10 million input T cells, roughly 500,000 cDNA molecules were obtained, such that each molecule approximated one T cell. The patient libraries were prepared and sequenced with the same protocol used for the earlier healthy control dataset. Within a given batch, samples were prepared together, multiplexed and sequenced on the same HiSeq lane. The study's processing was this. Raw barcoded reads were processed with MIGEC, and single-read molecular identifier groups were discarded before consensus assembly and CDR3 extraction. Clonotype tables were post-analysed with VDJtools, normalizing diversity by down-sampling all datasets to the smallest sample size. In repertoire overlap clustering, CDR3 amino acid sequences, but not nucleotide sequences, were matched to correct batch-related cross-sample contamination. Using fastp at Q25 and MiXCR, TCRdb reprocessed the public reads and kept productive beta chains. Each entry is one CDR3 protein sequence, shown with its most common DNA and genes. For this entry, the V and J calls and clone size follow TCRdb and not the study's own pipeline. Across this sample there are over 150,000 distinct CDR3 sequences, with about 32% seen only once. Over 1.2% of the sample lies in the top ten.

In this sample, this clonotype turned up many times. The specificity of this receptor is unknown. Nothing much larger sits one base from this clone, and base qualities are not available. To demonstrate the VDJtools post-analysis software, the study profiled TCR beta repertoires from the peripheral blood of 13 young patients with multiple sclerosis. Multiple sclerosis patients were children and adolescents aged roughly 6 to 17 years. Counted from cysteine to phenylalanine, this CDR3 has 13 amino acids. Only the CDR3 DNA stays, 39 bases, in frame from base 1. Via the germline V gene (reference sequence), CDR1 is DFQATT and CDR2 SNEGSKA. Trimming accounts for 3 bases at V and 6 bases at J, while the number of junction bases matched to no gene is 5.

The chain is encoded by TRBV20-1 joined to TRBJ2-1; TRBD2 agrees with 7 junctional bases. The TCR sequence derives from a girl aged 5-17 years with multiple sclerosis. The sample was blood. The CDR3 amino acid sequence is: CSASPAGVNEQFF. The DNA is as follows: TGCAGTGCTAGTCCGGCGGGAGTCAATGAGCAGTTCTTC.